This T cell receptor beta chain was captured in a study of cytomegalovirus exposure and HLA in healthy donors. Study-level background: One earlier analysis, a look at 150 million to 200 million T cells, found 117 million unique TCR beta sequences. Overall study findings and caveats: Among TCR sequences, most were rare, though some public TCRs appeared in many donors. Links to common viral pathogens appeared, in a later analysis, for several of the most significant clusters.

Vbeta (60) and Jbeta (13) primers were used in the PCR. Assay: immunoSEQ multiplex PCR; the TCRdb copy retains only in-frame clones and omits some. The sample shows around 130,000 clones, more than 65% of them seen only once. Likely unrecorded immune exposures existed in these nominally healthy donors. This CDR3 comprises 14 residues. The germline gives CDR1 SGHVS, CDR2 FQNEAQ. About this clone itself: Antigen: not known. Mismatch with germline at one junction end may stem from a read error. Other DNA variants within this sample encode the same CDR3.

The clonotype was recovered from a man between 18 and 35 years old in good health and CMV-seropositive. This rearrangement joins TRBV7-8 to TRBJ1-2; 7 nucleotides agree with TRBD1. Sequenced input: PBMCs. CDR3 nucleotides: TGCGCCAGCAGCTCGACAGGGACCATCATTGGCTACACCTTC. Translation: CASSSTGTIIGYTF.